This entry lists 16 T cell receptor beta chains sequenced from one sample in a study of beta chain features in type 1 diabetes (dated by TCRdb to 2017 to 2018). Libraries were made using the immunoSEQ multiplex PCR assay. The entire isolated RNA was reverse transcribed using the High Capacity cDNA Reverse Transcription Kit, and thus expressed TCRB transcripts were sequenced. In its TCRdb copy, this immuneACCESS table keeps in-frame sequences only and misses some clones. Where compared with another copy, unresolved V genes explain less than half of these, and the others have no known cause. A total of approximately 730,000 clones appear in this sample, 10% to 15% of them only once. Around 0.022% of the sample is taken by the ten largest. Their antigen targets remain unknown. Beyond this particular receptor, the publication reports: Type 1 diabetes patients showed a moderate but significant shortening of TCRB CDR3 length in all four CD4+ subsets.

Sequenced material: naive CD4+ T cells from blood. The intended sense of this specimen's cell subset or site label: true naive CD4+ T cells. These receptor sequences come from a man between 18 and 35 years old with type 1 diabetes.

The chain uses TRBV9 and TRBJ1-1; D might be TRBD1 (6 bases). This CDR3 comprises 14 residues. The germline V gene has CDR1 SGDLS and CDR2 YYNGEE. Trimming stripped 3 bases from V and 1 base from J, with 10 bases between. CDR3 in amino acids: CASSASTGNTEAFF. CDR3 bases: TGTGCCAGCAGCGCATCGACAGGGAACACTGAAGCTTTCTTT.

In this sample, this clone turned up a few times. This rearrangement joins TRBV5-1 to TRBJ2-5; D not certain. CDR1 and CDR2 from the germline V gene are SGHRS and YFSETQ. Trimming cost V 4 bases and J 5 bases, with 12 bases left between them. This CDR3 is 13 amino acids long. CDR3 protein: CASSPTLGETQYF. The DNA for the CDR3 is TGCGCCAGCAGCCCAACCCTCGGCGAGACCCAGTACTTC.

This clone was detected a few times. The CDR3 is CAWSVLAGGSYGYTF. CDR3 nucleotide sequence: TGTGCCTGGAGTGTTTTGGCAGGTGGTTCCTATGGCTACACCTTC. The rearrangement links TRBV30 to TRBJ1-2, with D unresolved. The CDR3 is 15 amino acids. Trimming pared 0 bases from V and 4 bases from J, leaving 15 bases between. Looked up from germline, CDR1 is GTSNPN and CDR2 is SVGIG (reference sequence).

This chain uses TRBV29-1 with TRBJ1-1, with 9 bases lining up with TRBD1. The ends lost 3 bases at V and 3 bases at J; junction bases unmatched: 2. Germline V gives CDR1 SQVTM, CDR2 ANQGSEA. The CDR3 is made up of 13 amino acids. The CDR3 DNA reads as TGCAGCGTTGAGGGACAGGGTGACACTGAAGCTTTCTTT. Its translation is CSVEGQGDTEAFF.

This clone has only a few counts. The V gene is TRBV2, the J gene TRBJ1-4; D uncertain. Trimming removed 8 bases at V and 4 bases at J, with 17 bases between. Per the germline V gene, CDR1 is SNHLY and CDR2 is FYNNEI. CDR3 length: 15 amino acids. CDR3 coding DNA: TGTGCCAGCGCCGGACGGCGCTGGGGTAATGAAAAACTGTTTTTT. It encodes CASAGRRWGNEKLFF.

This clone occurred a few times. This chain uses TRBV9 with TRBJ2-1, with 9 nucleotides matching TRBD1. The V segment lost 3 bases and the J segment 6 bases; nucleotides outside the gene matches: 7. The CDR3 is 15 amino acids. CDR1 is SGDLS, CDR2 YYNGEE, per germline. The CDR3 loop reads CASSASGTGRNEQFF. The DNA for the CDR3 is TGTGCCAGCAGCGCCAGCGGGACAGGGCGCAATGAGCAGTTCTTC.

This clone was counted only a few times. The chain combines TRBV30 with TRBJ1-1, with a weak D call TRBD1 (5 bases). Trimming removed 7 bases at V and 1 base at J, with 10 bases between. The CDR3 is 12 residues long. The germline V gene encodes CDR1 GTSNPN and CDR2 SVGIG (reference sequence). CDR3 in DNA: TGTGCCTTCGGGACCTCGAACACTGAAGCTTTCTTT. Its protein product is CAFGTSNTEAFF.

This clone was detected only a few times. The J gene is TRBJ1-1, the V gene TRBV11-1; D perhaps matches TRBD1 (5 bases). The CDR3 covers 11 residues. Germline V gene data show CDR1 as SGHAT and CDR2 as FQDESV (reference sequence). Trimming left V 5 bases short and J 5 bases short, with 6 bases between. CDR3 coding DNA: TGTGCCAGCAGCCCAGGGACTGAAGCTTTCTTT. This codes for CASSPGTEAFF.

V usage is TRBV6-6 and J usage is TRBJ2-3, with D unresolved. Germline loops: CDR1 MNHNY, CDR2 SVGAGI (reference sequence). CDR3 length: 16 residues. V shed 1 base and J shed 2 bases, with 13 bases lying between them. The CDR3 bases are TGTGCCAGCAGTTACTGGGCAGGCCCCACCACAGATACGCAGTATTTT. This encodes CASSYWAGPTTDTQYF.

This clone was observed a few times. The V and J genes are TRBV7-2 and TRBJ1-2; 7 bases line up with TRBD1. Per the germline V gene, CDR1 is SGHTA and CDR2 is FQGNSA. Unmatched junction bases numbered 10, after V lost 4 bases and J lost 2 bases. This CDR3 is 16 amino acids long. As DNA, the CDR3 is TGTGCCAGCAGCTCAAGACGACAGGGAATCAACTATGGCTACACCTTC. It is translated as CASSSRRQGINYGYTF. Full variable domain (remainder filled in from reference TRBV7-2 and TRBJ1-2): GAGVSQSPSNKVTEKGKDVELRCDPISGHTALYWYRQSLGQGLEFLIYFQGNSAPDKSGLPSDRFSAERTGGSVSTLTIQRTQQEDSAVYLCASSSRRQGINYGYTFGSGTRLTVV.

A few counts support this clone. CDR3 loop: CSVHQQGNYGYTF. As DNA, the CDR3 is TGCAGCGTACACCAACAGGGGAACTATGGCTACACCTTC. The chain employs TRBV29-1 and TRBJ1-2; 7 bases agree with TRBD1. The CDR3 has 13 residues. The V gene end was trimmed by 6 bases and the J gene end by 2 bases; junction bases not matched to a gene: 6. The germline gives CDR1 SQVTM, CDR2 ANQGSEA.

This sequence joins TRBV5-1 and TRBJ2-5; D ambiguous. The CDR3 runs 14 residues. V was trimmed by 0 bases and J by 3 bases, leaving 9 bases between them. Germline V gives CDR1 SGHRS, CDR2 YFSETQ. CDR3 coding DNA: TGCGCCAGCAGCTTGGATCAGGCGGAAGAGACCCAGTACTTC. Its translation: CASSLDQAEETQYF. Together with reference TRBV5-1 and TRBJ2-5, the CDR3 gives the full variable domain: KAGVTQTPRYLIKTRGQQVTLSCSPISGHRSVSWYQQTPGQGLQFLFEYFSETQRNKGNFPGRFSGRQFSNSRSEMNVSTLELGDSALYLCASSLDQAEETQYFGPGTRLLVL.

This clone was counted between two and nine times. The chain joins TRBV18 to TRBJ1-1, with D tentatively TRBD1 (5 bases). The CDR3 contains 13 residues. Trimming removed 3 bases from V and 11 bases from J, with 16 bases in between. In germline, CDR1 is KGHSH, CDR2 LQKENI. CDR3 in amino acids: CASSPGDLSRAFF. DNA for the CDR3: TGTGCCAGCTCACCGGGGGATCTTTCCCGGGCTTTCTTT.

The V call is TRBV18, the J call TRBJ2-1, with TRBD2 matching over 12 bases. Germline V gene data show CDR1 as KGHSH and CDR2 as LQKENI. The V segment lost 0 bases and the J segment 3 bases; nucleotides outside the gene matches: 3. This CDR3 spans 17 amino acids. Here the CDR3 reads CASSPPTSGGFYNEQFF. The CDR3 region has the DNA TGTGCCAGCTCACCACCGACTAGCGGGGGCTTCTACAATGAGCAGTTCTTC. Looking up the rest from reference TRBV18 and TRBJ2-1 gives the full variable domain: NAGVMQNPRHLVRRRGQEARLRCSPMKGHSHVYWYRQLPEEGLKFMVYLQKENIIDESGMPKERFSAEFPKEGPSILRIQQVVRGDSAAYFCASSPPTSGGFYNEQFFGPGTRLTVL.

The chain uses TRBV14 and TRBJ2-1, with TRBD1 identical over 10 bases. This CDR3 region has 16 residues. Trimming at V came to 5 bases and at J to 6 bases, leaving 10 bases not matched to a gene. CDR1 SGHDN and CDR2 FVKESK come from the germline V gene. This chain's CDR3 is CASSEPGTGDSNEQFF. In DNA, the CDR3 is TGTGCCAGCAGCGAACCAGGGACAGGGGACTCCAATGAGCAGTTCTTC.

Concerning this clone: In the same sample, other DNA sequences code for this CDR3. The chain is built from TRBV6-1 and TRBJ1-2, with no clear D. Germline CDR1 reads MNHNS; CDR2 reads SASEGT. The CDR3 contains 12 residues. Trimming cost V 3 bases and J 3 bases, with 5 bases left between them. CDR3 in amino acids: CASSERDYGYTF. DNA of the CDR3: TGTGCCAGCAGTGAGAGAGACTATGGCTACACCTTC.